This T cell receptor beta chain was identified during a study of T cell changes during pregnancy in multiple sclerosis. The trim removed 4 bases at V and 4 bases at J, leaving 7 bases unmatched. Germline CDR1 reads SGHVS; CDR2 reads FNYEAQ. The CDR3 has 16 amino acids. Sequencing was performed with immunoSEQ multiplex PCR; in TCRdb, only in-frame clones are kept and a portion is missing. The data show just under 35,000 clones, roughly 93% seen once. The clonotype was recovered from a female donor in good health, enrolled as a control in a pregnancy study. Sequencing used peripheral blood, obtained in the second trimester of pregnancy. The V call is TRBV7-6, the J call TRBJ1-4; TRBD1 agrees at 9 bases. CDR3 nucleotide sequence: TGTGCCAGCAGCTCCAGGGGGACAGGGATTAATGAAAAACTGTTTTTT. Translated, it gives CASSSRGTGINEKLFF.